Following are 25 T cell receptor beta chains from one sample sequenced in a study of tumor and adjacent non-tumor tissue in lung cancer. The template was RNA from unsorted bulk tissue. Three rounds of nested PCR, following a modified ARM-PCR protocol, produced the TCRbeta library. MiXCR, applied by TCRdb to the multiplex PCR reads, yields one record per CDR3 protein. The table lists 90,000 to 110,000 distinct CDR3 sequences, more than 60% of them singletons. The specimen was lung tumor tissue. Receptors were obtained from a woman aged 60 to 75 with non-small cell lung cancer.

Worth noting for this clonotype: The CDR3 end shows no conserved phenylalanine or tryptophan, and so a read error is likely. No DNA is shown, since the ends of the CDR3 on it are uncertain; the CDR3 is the one TCRdb lists. This sequence joins TRBV11-1 and TRBJ1-2. The CDR3 comprises 14 residues, both ends counted. Germline-derived CDR1 and CDR2 are SGHAT and FQDESV (reference sequence). CDR3 sequence: CASSSQDPLYGYTS.

As for this clonotype: A junction boundary mismatches the germline segment, possibly from a read error. The rearrangement links TRBV20-1 to TRBJ2-3; D might be TRBD2 (5 bases). The CDR3 consists of 15 residues. Germline CDR1 reads DFQATT; CDR2 reads SNEGSKA (reference sequence). The CDR3: CSTRMASLSTDTQYF. In DNA, the CDR3 is TGCAGTACTAGGATGGCTAGCCTATCCACAGATACACAGTATTTT.

The V gene is TRBV6-5, the J gene TRBJ2-7; 8 bases are shared with TRBD1. Germline lookup yields CDR1 MNHEY and CDR2 SVGAGI. This CDR3 is built from 15 residues. The ends lost 8 bases at V and 1 base at J; junction bases unmatched: 10. The CDR3 loop is CASRRDRSPSYEQYF. As DNA, the CDR3 is TGTGCCAGCCGTAGGGACAGGAGCCCTTCCTACGAGCAGTACTTC.

This clonotype was picked up one time. One end of the junction does not line up with germline, which may come from a read error. The chain has TRBV12-3 or TRBV12-4 and TRBJ1-1, with D perhaps matching TRBD1 (5 bases). This CDR3 comprises 13 residues. This CDR3 is CASSFSRQIGAFF. Written as DNA, the CDR3 is TGTGCCAGTAGTTTTTCCCGACAGATTGGAGCTTTCTTT.

This clonotype was counted ten times or more. This chain uses TRBV10-3 with TRBJ2-7; TRBD2 agrees at 12 bases. Germline CDR1 and CDR2: ENHRY and SYGVKD. The J segment lost 6 bases and the V segment lost 10 bases, leaving 13 bases of the junction unmatched. This CDR3 is 15 amino acids long. The CDR3 spells CATRLAGGDLLEQYF. Here the CDR3 DNA reads TGTGCCACCCGGCTAGCGGGAGGGGATCTTCTCGAGCAGTACTTC.

Remarks on this clonotype: An end of the junction differs from the germline gene, which may be a read error. This chain links TRBV12-3 or TRBV12-4 with TRBJ2-4; tentative D call: TRBD1 (5 bases). This CDR3 comprises 15 residues. The CDR3 loop is CAGSQGVKAKNIQYF. The CDR3 DNA follows: TGTGCCGGCAGCCAAGGGGTCAAAGCCAAAAACATTCAGTACTTC.

On this clonotype itself: The CDR3 end shows no conserved phenylalanine or tryptophan, and so a read error is likely. V usage is TRBV11-2 and J usage is TRBJ2-7, with D tentatively TRBD2 (5 bases). Germline V gives CDR1 SGHAT, CDR2 FQNNGV. The CDR3 extends over 14 amino acids. Written as DNA, the CDR3 is TGTGCCAGCAGTTGGGATCGCGGAGGATACGGGCAGTACTTA. Translation: CASSWDRGGYGQYL.

On this clonotype: This CDR3 is missing its conserved last phenylalanine or tryptophan, likely due to a read error. The chain is built from TRBV4-1 and TRBJ1-1; 11 nucleotides agree with TRBD1. The CDR3 spans 15 residues. Looked up from germline, CDR1 is MGHRA and CDR2 is YSYEKL. The CDR3 loop is CTSGQGQGAKAEAFL. CDR3 DNA: TGCACCAGCGGCCAAGGACAGGGGGCGAAAGCTGAAGCTTTCTTA.

A remark on this clonotype: Being one base from a much bigger clone, this may be a read error. The chain couples TRBV20-1 to TRBJ2-4; 7 positions match TRBD2. After removal of 8 bases from V and 3 bases from J, the junction contained 7 bases not matched to a gene. This CDR3 is 13 amino acids long. Looked up from germline, CDR1 is DFQATT and CDR2 is SNEGSKA (reference sequence). CDR3 nucleotide sequence: TGCAGTCGGACTAGTCTGGGCAAAAACATTCAGTACTTC. Translating it yields CSRTSLGKNIQYF.

This clonotype has ten or more counts. The chain's CDR3 is CASSLRRVSPNSPLHF. CDR3 nucleotides: TGTGCCAGCAGCCTACGCCGTGTCTCCCCAAATTCACCCCTCCACTTT. The V call is TRBV7-8, the J call TRBJ1-6; D not certain. Germline-derived CDR1 and CDR2 are SGHVS and FQNEAQ. This CDR3 spans 16 amino acids. Trimming cost V 5 bases and J 7 bases, with 18 bases left between them.

Points on this clonotype: An end of the junction differs from the germline gene, which may be a read error. This chain joins TRBV28 and TRBJ1-1, with D possibly being TRBD1 (6 bases). There are 15 residues in the CDR3. The V gene's germline CDR1 is MDHEN and CDR2 SYDVKM. The CDR3 region has the DNA TGTGCCACCCATAAGGGGGGCAGTGGGAACATTGAAGCTTTCTTT. Residues: CATHKGGSGNIEAFF.

Remarks on this clonotype: A read error may produce the germline difference seen at one junction end. The chain links TRBV28 to TRBJ2-1, with D possibly being TRBD2 (6 bases). The CDR3 sequence is 15 residues long. Germline loops: CDR1 MDHEN, CDR2 SYDVKM. CDR3 sequence (DNA): TGTGCCAGCAGTTATTATGGCCTAGCGAACAATCAGCAGTTCTTC. This sequence encodes CASSYYGLANNQQFF.

For this clonotype: Sequence at one end of the junction differs from germline and may be a read error. The chain has TRBV11-1 and TRBJ2-1, with D maybe TRBD2 (5 bases). Germline CDR1 is SGHAT and CDR2 is FQDESV (reference sequence). The CDR3 covers 13 residues. In nucleotides, the CDR3 is TGTGCCTGCAGCTTAGGTGAGGGCGATGAGCAGTTATTC. This encodes CACSLGEGDEQLF.

On this clonotype: A much more abundant neighbour one base away suggests this may be a read error. The gene calls are TRBV6-5 and TRBJ1-1; D gene unclear. The germline CDR1 and CDR2 sequences are MNHEY and SVGAGI. This CDR3 contains 17 residues. CDR3 in DNA: TGTGCCAGCAGTTATCTATTATCGCGTGGGTTGAACATTGAAGCTTTCTTT. Its translation: CASSYLLSRGLNIEAFF.

With respect to this clonotype: One end of the junction fails to match germline, which may point to a read error. The rearrangement joins TRBV6-5 to TRBJ2-1, with D possibly matching TRBD1 (6 bases). The CDR3 consists of 12 residues. CDR1 and CDR2 (germline): MNHEY, SVGAGI. In nucleotides, the CDR3 is TGTGCCAGCAGTTACTCGAACAGGGAGCAAATCTTC. Protein product: CASSYSNREQIF.

As regards this clonotype: It is likely a read error, because the conserved phenylalanine at the end of the CDR3 is missing. The chain joins TRBV11-2 to TRBJ1-5; D might be TRBD1 (5 bases). CDR1 SGHAT and CDR2 FQNNGV come from the germline V gene. The CDR3 runs 13 residues. CDR3 coding DNA: TGTATCAGCTCCCGGGAGAGGGGTCAGCCCCAGCATTGT. It translates to CISSRERGQPQHC.

Comments on this clonotype: A junction end diverges from the germline sequence, so it may reflect a read error. The CDR3 region is CVSSTGLDPNQPQHF. CDR3 DNA sequence: TGCGTCAGCAGCACAGGGCTCGATCCCAATCAGCCCCAGCATTTT. V and J are TRBV6-1 and TRBJ1-5, with D possibly matching TRBD1 (6 bases). There are 15 residues in the CDR3. The germline V gene encodes CDR1 MNHNS and CDR2 SASEGT.

This clonotype was seen only a few times. This chain uses TRBV11-3 with TRBJ1-4, with D possibly being TRBD1 (5 bases). Between the trimmed V and J ends, which lost 2 bases and 8 bases, there was a span of 18 bases. The germline CDR1 and CDR2 sequences are SGHNT and YENEEA. This CDR3 spans 16 amino acids. CDR3: CASSLPPGRGKEKLFF. The CDR3 DNA sequence: TGTGCCAGCAGCTTACCTCCGGGACGGGGAAAAGAAAAACTGTTTTTT.

This clonotype was observed a single time. The CDR3 end shows no conserved phenylalanine or tryptophan, and so a read error is likely. This rearrangement joins TRBV6-2 or TRBV6-3 to TRBJ2-5; the D gene is possibly TRBD2 (5 bases). The germline V and J ends were trimmed by 6 bases and 2 bases, with 13 bases remaining between them. This CDR3 contains 14 residues. Germline V gene lookup returns CDR1 MNHEY and CDR2 SVGEGT. The CDR3 sequence: CASSRTAQQETQYC. CDR3 coding DNA: TGTGCCAGCAGCCGGACTGCCCAACAAGAGACCCAGTACTGC.

Only one count was recorded for this clonotype. This chain links TRBV6-4 with TRBJ2-6; no firm D call. Trimming stripped 5 bases from V and 2 bases from J, with 7 bases between. This CDR3 has 14 amino acids. Germline V gene sequence: CDR1 MRHNA, CDR2 SNTAGT. CDR3 DNA: TGTGCCAGCAGTCCATGCCCTGGGGCCAACGTCCTGACTTTC. Protein product: CASSPCPGANVLTF.

The chain links TRBV11-2 to TRBJ2-2; D gene ambiguous. V was clipped by 4 bases and J by 1 base, with 16 bases between them. Germline loops: CDR1 SGHAT, CDR2 FQNNGV. This CDR3 has 17 residues. DNA for the CDR3: TGTGCCAGCAGCTCTCCCCAGGATGGGTGGAACACCGGGGAGCTGTTTTTT. Its protein is CASSSPQDGWNTGELFF.

The chain employs TRBV5-4 and TRBJ2-1, with TRBD2 identical over 7 bases. The CDR3 runs to 16 residues. Trimming at V came to 8 bases and at J to 6 bases, leaving 17 bases not matched to a gene. Looked up from germline, CDR1 is SGHNT and CDR2 is YYREEE (reference sequence). This CDR3 is CARGLGPFGGGNEQFF. The CDR3 DNA reads as TGTGCCAGGGGCTTGGGACCTTTTGGCGGGGGCAATGAGCAGTTCTTC. Filled out from reference TRBV5-4 and TRBJ2-1, the complete variable domain reads ETGVTQSPTHLIKTRGQQVTLRCSSQSGHNTVSWYQQALGQGPQFIFQYYREEENGRGNFPPRFSGLQFPNYSSELNVNALELDDSALYLCARGLGPFGGGNEQFFGPGTRLTVL.

The rearrangement uses TRBV11-2 and TRBJ2-1; D is ambiguous. The V gene's germline CDR1 is SGHAT and CDR2 FQNNGV. CDR3 size: 11 residues. In DNA, the CDR3 is TGTGCGAGCTGCTCAGGAGATGAGCAGTTCTTC. This codes for CASCSGDEQFF.

A remark on this clonotype: A much larger clone sits a single nucleotide away, making a read error possible. This chain links TRBV10-2 with TRBJ1-5; 8 bases are shared with TRBD1. V was pared by 7 bases and J by 5 bases, with 7 bases of the junction left unmatched. CDR3 size: 14 residues. Germline V gives CDR1 WSHSY, CDR2 SAAADI. The CDR3 bases are TGCGCCAGCAATGTACAGGGGGGACATCAGCCCCAGCATTTT. It is translated as CASNVQGGHQPQHF.

This rearrangement joins TRBV20-1 to TRBJ2-7; D unresolved. CDR1 DFQATT and CDR2 SNEGSKA come from the germline V gene (reference sequence). The V and J ends lost 0 bases and 10 bases respectively, with 22 bases between them. The CDR3 is 15 amino acids. CDR3: CSARDASAYMWEQYF. As DNA, the CDR3 is TGCAGTGCTAGAGACGCCAGCGCTTATATGTGGGAACAGTACTTC.